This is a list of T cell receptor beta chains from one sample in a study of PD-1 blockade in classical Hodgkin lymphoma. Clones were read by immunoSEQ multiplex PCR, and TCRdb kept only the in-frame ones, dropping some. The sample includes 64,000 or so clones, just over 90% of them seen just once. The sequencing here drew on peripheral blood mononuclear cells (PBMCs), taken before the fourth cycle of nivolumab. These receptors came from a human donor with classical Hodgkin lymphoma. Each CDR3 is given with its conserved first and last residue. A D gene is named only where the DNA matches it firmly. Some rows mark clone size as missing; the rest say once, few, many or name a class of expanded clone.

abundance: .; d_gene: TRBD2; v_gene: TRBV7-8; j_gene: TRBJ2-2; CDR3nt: TGTGCCAGCAGCTCCCTAGCGGGGTGGAGGACCGGGGAGCTGTTTTTT; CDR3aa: CASSSLAGWRTGELFF
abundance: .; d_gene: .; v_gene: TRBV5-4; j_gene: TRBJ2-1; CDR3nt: TGTGCCAGCAGCCCCCCGAAGGCGGGGCTCTACAATGAGCAGTTCTTC; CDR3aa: CASSPPKAGLYNEQFF
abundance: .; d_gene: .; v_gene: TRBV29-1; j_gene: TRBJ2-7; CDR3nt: TGCAGCGTTGAAGCCCCCCTCCCGAGGGGCTCCTACGAGCAGTACTTC; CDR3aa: CSVEAPLPRGSYEQYF
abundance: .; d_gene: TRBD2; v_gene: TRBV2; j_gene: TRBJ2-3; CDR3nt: TGTGCCAGCAGGGGGGGACTAGCTGATAGCACAGATACGCAGTATTTT; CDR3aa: CASRGGLADSTDTQYF
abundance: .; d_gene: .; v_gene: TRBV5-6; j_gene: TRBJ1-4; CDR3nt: TGTGCCAGCAGCTTAATGGGGAATGAAAAACTGTTTTTT; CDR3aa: CASSLMGNEKLFF
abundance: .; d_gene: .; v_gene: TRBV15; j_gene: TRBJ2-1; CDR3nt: TGTGCCACCAGCAGAGGTCAAATGGAGCAGTTCTTC; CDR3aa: CATSRGQMEQFF
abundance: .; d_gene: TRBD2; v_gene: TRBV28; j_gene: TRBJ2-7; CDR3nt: TGTGCCAGCAGTCGGGGAGGGGTCGACGAGCAGTACTTC; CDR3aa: CASSRGGVDEQYF
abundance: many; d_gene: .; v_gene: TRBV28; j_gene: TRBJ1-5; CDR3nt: TGTGCCAGCAGTTTACAAGGATACACAGGGTTTGTCCCTCAGCCCCAGCATTTT; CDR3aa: CASSLQGYTGFVPQPQHF
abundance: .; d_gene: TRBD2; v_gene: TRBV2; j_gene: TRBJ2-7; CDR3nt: TGTGCCAGCAGTGAAGCGATTTCGGGAGGTAGAGAGCAGTACTTC; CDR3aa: CASSEAISGGREQYF
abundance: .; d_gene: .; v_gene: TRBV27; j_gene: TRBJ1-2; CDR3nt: TGTGCCAGCAGTGCCCGCCCTGAGGCAGGGTTTCGCTACACCTTC; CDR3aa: CASSARPEAGFRYTF
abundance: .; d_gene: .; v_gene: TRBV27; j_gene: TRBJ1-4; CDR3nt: TGTGCCAGCAGCGAGTTGGGAGGTAATGAAAAACTGTTTTTT; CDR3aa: CASSELGGNEKLFF
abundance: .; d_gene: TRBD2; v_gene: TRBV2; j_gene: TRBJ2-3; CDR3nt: TGTGCCAGCAGCCTACCTAGCGGGAGATATACGCAGTATTTT; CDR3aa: CASSLPSGRYTQYF
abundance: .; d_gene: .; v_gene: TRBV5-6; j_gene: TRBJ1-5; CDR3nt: TGTGCCAGCAGCTTGGGGCAGAATCAGCCCCAGCATTTT; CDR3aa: CASSLGQNQPQHF
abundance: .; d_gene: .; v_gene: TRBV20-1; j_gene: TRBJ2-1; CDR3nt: TGCAGTGGGGCTTCGAATGAGCAGTTCTTC; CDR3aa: CSGASNEQFF
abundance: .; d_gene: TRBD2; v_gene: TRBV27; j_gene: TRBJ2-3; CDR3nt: TGTGCCACCAGATTTTTGGGGGGGAGCGCAGATACGCAGTATTTT; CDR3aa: CATRFLGGSADTQYF
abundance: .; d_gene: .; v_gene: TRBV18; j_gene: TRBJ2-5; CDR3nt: TGTGCCAGCTCACCACCTCTCGGGGAGACCCAGTACTTC; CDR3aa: CASSPPLGETQYF